Following are 23 T cell receptor beta chains from one sample sequenced in a study of blood T cell repertoires in COVID-19 (dated by TCRdb to the early 2020s). The method behind the library was the immunoSEQ multiplex PCR assay. TCRdb re-hosts the immuneACCESS table, in-frame sequences only. Its copies lack some clones; in the studies checked, an unresolved V gene accounts for under half of them, and the cause for the rest is not known. The sample table holds roughly 78,000 clones, of which approximately 90% were seen once. Jointly, the top ten make up around 0.6% of the sample. Sequencing was carried out using peripheral blood. Receptors originate from a man in his sixties with acute or convalescent COVID-19.

Only one count was recorded for this clone. The chain combines TRBV19 with TRBJ1-1; D gene uncertain. The CDR3 is made up of 13 amino acids. Germline values: CDR1 LNHDA, CDR2 SQIVND (reference sequence). The V and J ends lost 3 bases and 2 bases respectively, with 7 bases between them. As DNA, the CDR3 is TGTGCCAGTAGTATCTCCAGAAACACTGAAGCTTTCTTT. It yields the protein CASSISRNTEAFF. Looking up the rest from reference TRBV19 and TRBJ1-1 gives the full variable domain: DGGITQSPKYLFRKEGQNVTLSCEQNLNHDAMYWYRQDPGQGLRLIYYSQIVNDFQKGDIAEGYSVSREKKESFPLTVTSAQKNPTAFYLCASSISRNTEAFFGQGTRLTVV.

The J gene is TRBJ1-1, the V gene TRBV2; D remains unclear. Trimming took off 0 bases at V and 11 bases at J, with 13 bases between the two ends. The CDR3 is made up of 13 amino acids. CDR1 SNHLY and CDR2 FYNNEI come from the germline V gene. The chain's CDR3 is CASSEADFTEAFF. CDR3 DNA sequence: TGTGCCAGCAGTGAAGCGGATTTTACGGAGGCTTTCTTT.

The chain has TRBV5-4 and TRBJ2-1; the match to TRBD1 covers 9 bases. With 4 bases clipped from V and 8 bases from J, the junction kept 10 bases outside the gene matches. Germline V CDR1 and CDR2: SGHNT, YYREEE (reference sequence). This CDR3 spans 15 amino acids. CDR3 coding DNA: TGTGCCAGCAGCCCGACAGGGGGGGATTGGGATGAGCAGTTCTTC. This codes for CASSPTGGDWDEQFF.

The chain carries TRBV5-1 and TRBJ2-5, with D possibly matching TRBD2 (6 bases). The CDR3 loop spans 15 amino acids. Between the trimmed V and J ends, which lost 4 bases and 2 bases, there was a span of 15 bases. Germline-derived CDR1 and CDR2 are SGHRS and YFSETQ. For the CDR3, the DNA is TGCGCCAGCAGCGGAACGGGACTCAGACAAGAGACCCAGTACTTC. This gives the protein CASSGTGLRQETQYF.

The CDR3 DNA reads TGTGCCAGCACCCAGGACAGGGGCGACATATATTTT. Translation: CASTQDRGDIYF. The chain uses TRBV5-6 and TRBJ1-3, with 9 bases that match TRBD1. Germline lookup yields CDR1 SGHDT and CDR2 YYEEEE. This CDR3 is 12 amino acids long. V was clipped by 6 bases and J by 12 bases; unmatched bases: 7.

The gene calls are TRBV11-2 and TRBJ2-5; 14 bases line up with TRBD2. The CDR3 has 18 amino acids. V shed 1 base and J 1 base; nucleotides not matched to a gene: 5. Germline CDR1 SGHAT, CDR2 FQNNGV. For the CDR3, the DNA is TGTGCCAGCAGCTTAGTTGGGACTAGCGGGAGCACCCAAGAGACCCAGTACTTC. Its protein is CASSLVGTSGSTQETQYF.

The genes are TRBV30 and TRBJ1-3; no clear D. This CDR3 has 11 amino acids. Trimming shortened V by 0 bases and J by 8 bases, and 5 bases separated the two germline ends. Per germline, CDR1 GTSNPN and CDR2 SVGIG (reference sequence). The CDR3 DNA reads as TGTGCCTGGAGTGTTCAGGACACCATATATTTT. Translation gives CAWSVQDTIYF.

The chain carries TRBV5-4 and TRBJ2-7; 7 nucleotides agree with TRBD1. Germline V gene sequence: CDR1 SGHNT, CDR2 YYREEE (reference sequence). The CDR3 sequence is 14 residues long. V shed 0 bases and J 5 bases; nucleotides not matched to a gene: 5. CDR3 nucleotide sequence: TGTGCCAGCAGCTTGGAAGGGGGCAGCGACGAGCAGTACTTC. Translated: CASSLEGGSDEQYF.

The chain uses TRBV5-6 and TRBJ2-1, with 7 positions matching TRBD2. V lost 0 bases and J lost 8; bases outside the gene matches: 2. Germline loops: CDR1 SGHDT, CDR2 YYEEEE. CDR3 size: 13 residues. The CDR3 region has the DNA TGTGCCAGCAGCTTGGCGGGGAGGGATGAGCAGTTCTTC. Amino acids: CASSLAGRDEQFF.

The rearrangement uses TRBV5-4 and TRBJ1-1; 9 bases map to TRBD1. The germline CDR1 and CDR2 sequences are SGHNT and YYREEE (reference sequence). J was trimmed by 1 base and V by 4 bases; bases with no gene match: 2. CDR3 length equals 14 residues. The CDR3 DNA is TGTGCCAGCAGCATGGGACAGGGGAACACTGAAGCTTTCTTT. Its protein is CASSMGQGNTEAFF.

This clone was detected only once. V usage is TRBV4-2 and J usage is TRBJ2-3, with D possibly matching TRBD1 (6 bases). Trimming left V 1 base short and J 0 bases short, with 8 bases between. This CDR3 has 15 residues. In germline, CDR1 is LGHNA, CDR2 YNFKEQ. The CDR3 here is CASSQVRGSTDTQYF. The CDR3 DNA follows: TGTGCCAGCAGCCAAGTGAGGGGGAGCACAGATACGCAGTATTTT.

This chain connects TRBV10-3 to TRBJ2-7, with 7 positions matching TRBD2. Germline V gene sequence: CDR1 ENHRY, CDR2 SYGVKD. CDR3 length: 15 amino acids. The ends lost 3 bases at V and 3 bases at J; junction bases unmatched: 8. CDR3 DNA sequence: TGTGCCATCAGTGATCCGGGACTACGGAACTACGAGCAGTACTTC. Translation: CAISDPGLRNYEQYF.

This chain connects TRBV12-3 or TRBV12-4 to TRBJ2-1; TRBD2 is a possible D gene (5 bases). The CDR3 has 13 residues. V was pared by 6 bases and J by 3 bases, with 9 bases between. The DNA for the CDR3 is TGTGCCAGCAGCTCGGGATTCTACAATGAGCAGTTCTTC. It specifies CASSSGFYNEQFF.

This clone was detected only a few times. The V call is TRBV7-8, the J call TRBJ1-2; TRBD1 is a possible D gene (5 bases). Germline V gives CDR1 SGHVS, CDR2 FQNEAQ. V gave up 3 bases and J gave up 8 bases, with 10 bases separating them. The CDR3 loop spans 12 amino acids. In nucleotides, the CDR3 is TGTGCCAGCAGCTTTGGGGGGTTCGGCTACACCTTC. Translation gives CASSFGGFGYTF. Drawing the rest from reference TRBV7-8 and TRBJ1-2, the complete variable domain is GAGVSQSPRYKVAKRGQDVALRCDPISGHVSLFWYQQALGQGPEFLTYFQNEAQLDKSGLPSDRFFAERPEGSVSTLKIQRTQQEDSAVYLCASSFGGFGYTFGSGTRLTVV.

V usage is TRBV11-3 and J usage is TRBJ2-2; 8 bases agree with TRBD2. Germline V gives CDR1 SGHNT, CDR2 YENEEA. The CDR3 loop spans 15 amino acids. V shed 4 bases, J shed 7 bases, and the junction held 8 bases outside the gene matches. The CDR3, as DNA: TGTGCCAGCAGCTCTAGGCCCGGGGGGGACGGGGAGCTGTTTTTT. It codes for CASSSRPGGDGELFF.

This clone was seen a single time. V gene TRBV29-1 combines with J gene TRBJ2-7; D possibly corresponds to TRBD2 (5 bases). Between the trimmed V and J ends, which lost 8 bases and 6 bases, there was a span of 14 bases. Germline assignment: CDR1 SQVTM and CDR2 ANQGSEA. The CDR3 runs 11 residues. CDR3 protein: CSTKAGGEQYF. The CDR3 DNA reads TGCAGCACTAAAGCAGGAGGCGAGCAGTACTTC.

This clone has a handful of counts. This chain connects TRBV5-1 to TRBJ1-5; D is perhaps TRBD1 (5 bases). The V gene lost 2 bases and the J gene lost 3 bases, with 12 bases spanning the gap. The CDR3 length is 15 residues. In germline, CDR1 is SGHRS, CDR2 YFSETQ. CDR3 DNA: TGCGCCAGCAGCTTATCAGGGAATCTCAATCAGCCCCAGCATTTT. Translated: CASSLSGNLNQPQHF.

This clone has only one observation. V is TRBV12-3 or TRBV12-4 and J is TRBJ1-2; TRBD1 is a possible D gene (5 bases). This CDR3 is 12 amino acids long. The ends were cut back, 6 bases at V and 8 bases at J, with 13 bases in the middle. The CDR3 region has the DNA TGTGCCAGCAGGGACATCCTAGGGGGCTACACCTTC. Residues: CASRDILGGYTF.

The genes are TRBV24-1 and TRBJ2-2; 8 bases are shared with TRBD1. Germline V CDR1 and CDR2: KGHDR, SFDVKD. The CDR3 totals 19 residues. Trimming at V came to 0 bases and at J to 7 bases, leaving 15 bases not matched to a gene. CDR3 loop: CATSDLALGQGVVSGELFF. CDR3 bases: TGTGCCACCAGTGATTTGGCCCTCGGACAGGGAGTAGTGAGCGGGGAGCTGTTTTTT.

This chain uses TRBV3-1 (or the pseudogene TRBV3-2) with TRBJ1-2, with TRBD1 matching over 9 bases. Germline V lookup: CDR1 LGHDT, CDR2 YNNKEL (reference sequence). The CDR3 has 15 amino acids. Trimming removed 4 bases from V and 4 bases from J; junction bases left unmatched: 7. The CDR3 loop is CASSPGDREVYGYTF. For the CDR3, the DNA is TGTGCCAGCAGCCCCGGGGACAGGGAGGTCTATGGCTACACCTTC.

In the case of this clone: Distinct nucleotide sequences in the sample also encode this CDR3. The CDR3 loop reads CAISELAGGPDTGELFF. The CDR3, as DNA: TGTGCCATCAGTGAGCTAGCGGGGGGGCCGGACACCGGGGAGCTGTTTTTT. The chain is built from TRBV10-3 and TRBJ2-2, with 12 bases matching TRBD2. The CDR3 has 17 residues. V shed 2 bases, J shed 3 bases, and the junction held 4 bases outside the gene matches. The germline V gene encodes CDR1 ENHRY and CDR2 SYGVKD.

There are a few counts of this clone. V is TRBV24-1 and J is TRBJ1-2; 8 bases are a match to TRBD1. Germline V gives CDR1 KGHDR, CDR2 SFDVKD. V gave up 2 bases and J gave up 4 bases; unmatched junction bases: 8. This CDR3 has 16 residues. This chain's CDR3 is CATSDSTGTGVYGYTF. The CDR3 nucleotides are TGTGCCACCAGTGATTCGACCGGGACAGGAGTCTATGGCTACACCTTC.

This chain connects TRBV5-1 to TRBJ2-3; TRBD2 aligns across 12 bases. The CDR3 contains 16 residues. V gave up 4 bases and J gave up 1 base; unmatched junction bases: 4. CDR1 and CDR2 (germline): SGHRS, YFSETQ. The CDR3 loop reads CASSLRTSGGTDTQYF. CDR3 DNA: TGCGCCAGCAGCCTAAGGACTAGCGGGGGCACAGATACGCAGTATTTT. The full variable domain, rest sourced from reference TRBV5-1 and TRBJ2-3, is KAGVTQTPRYLIKTRGQQVTLSCSPISGHRSVSWYQQTPGQGLQFLFEYFSETQRNKGNFPGRFSGRQFSNSRSEMNVSTLELGDSALYLCASSLRTSGGTDTQYFGPGTRLTVL.